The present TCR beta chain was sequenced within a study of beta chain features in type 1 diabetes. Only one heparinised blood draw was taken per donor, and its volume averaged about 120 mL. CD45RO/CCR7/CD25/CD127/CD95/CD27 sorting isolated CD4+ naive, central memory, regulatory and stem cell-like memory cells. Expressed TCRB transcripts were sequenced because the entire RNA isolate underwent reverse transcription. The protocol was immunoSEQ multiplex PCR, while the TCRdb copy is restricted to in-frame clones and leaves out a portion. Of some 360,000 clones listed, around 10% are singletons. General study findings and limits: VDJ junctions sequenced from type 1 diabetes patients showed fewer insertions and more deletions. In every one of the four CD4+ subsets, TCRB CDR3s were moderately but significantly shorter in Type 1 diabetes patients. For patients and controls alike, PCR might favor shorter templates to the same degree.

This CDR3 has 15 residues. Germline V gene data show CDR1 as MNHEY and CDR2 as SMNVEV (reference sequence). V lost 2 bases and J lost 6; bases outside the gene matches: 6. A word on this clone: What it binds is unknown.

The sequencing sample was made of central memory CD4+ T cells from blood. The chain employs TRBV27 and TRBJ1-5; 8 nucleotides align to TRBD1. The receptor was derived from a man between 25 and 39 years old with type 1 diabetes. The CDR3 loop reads CASSLAQGASQPQHF. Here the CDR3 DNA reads TGTGCCAGCAGTTTAGCTCAGGGGGCAAGTCAGCCCCAGCATTTT.